This entry features one T cell receptor beta chain sequence. The source of the sample is a study of blood T cell repertoires in COVID-19. The overall study: Whether acute or convalescent, the COVID-19 samples came from the United States, Italy and Spain. Nucleic acid was either cDNA or gDNA, and it came from T cells, B-cell-depleted T cells, or PBMCs.

The CDR3 extends over 14 amino acids. After removal of 2 bases from V and 4 bases from J, the junction contained 4 bases not matched to a gene. Per germline, CDR1 SGHNT and CDR2 YYREEE (reference sequence). Source study methods: It was from reference gene primer amplification that nucleated cell counts were estimated. TCRdb's table, derived via immunoSEQ multiplex PCR, lists solely in-frame clones and lacks some. D and trimming come from the DNA, and the V and J calls and clone size come from that table. The profile shows approximately 93,000 clones, approximately 90% of them singletons. Specimen: peripheral blood. The clonotype comes from a man in his fifties or sixties with active or convalescent COVID-19. V gene TRBV5-4 combines with J gene TRBJ2-3; TRBD1 matches 7 bases. CDR3 amino acids: CASSFRTGADTQYF. The CDR3 nucleotides are TGTGCCAGCAGCTTTCGAACAGGGGCAGATACGCAGTATTTT.